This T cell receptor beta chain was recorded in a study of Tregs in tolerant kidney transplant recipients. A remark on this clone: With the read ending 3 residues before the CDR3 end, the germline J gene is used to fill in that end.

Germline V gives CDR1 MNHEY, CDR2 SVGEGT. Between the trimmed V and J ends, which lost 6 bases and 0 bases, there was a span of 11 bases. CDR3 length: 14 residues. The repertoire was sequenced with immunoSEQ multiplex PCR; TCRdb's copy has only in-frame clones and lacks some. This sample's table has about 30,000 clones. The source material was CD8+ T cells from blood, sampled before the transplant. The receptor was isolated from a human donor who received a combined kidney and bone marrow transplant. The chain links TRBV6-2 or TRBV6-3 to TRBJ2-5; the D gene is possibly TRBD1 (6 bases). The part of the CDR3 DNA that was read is TGTGCCAGCAGATACCGGACAGACCAAGAGACC. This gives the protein CASRYRTDQET. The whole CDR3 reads CASRYRTDQETQYF.